Given below is one T cell receptor (beta chain) in context. The CDR3 is made up of 13 amino acids. CDR1 SGHRS and CDR2 YFSETQ come from the germline V gene. Trimming left V 0 bases short and J 7 bases short, with 5 bases between. The entry originates in a study of blood T cell repertoires in COVID-19. Assay: immunoSEQ multiplex PCR; the TCRdb copy retains only in-frame clones and omits some. The repertoire includes 210,000 or so clones, around 88% of them detected once, and 1.5% sits in the top ten. The J gene is TRBJ1-6, the V gene TRBV5-1; the D is unclear. This TCR derives from a man younger than 35 with active or convalescent COVID-19. Sequences were obtained from peripheral blood. The CDR3 DNA sequence: TGCGCCAGCAGCTTGGACAGCAATTCACCCCTCCACTTT. Its translation is CASSLDSNSPLHF.